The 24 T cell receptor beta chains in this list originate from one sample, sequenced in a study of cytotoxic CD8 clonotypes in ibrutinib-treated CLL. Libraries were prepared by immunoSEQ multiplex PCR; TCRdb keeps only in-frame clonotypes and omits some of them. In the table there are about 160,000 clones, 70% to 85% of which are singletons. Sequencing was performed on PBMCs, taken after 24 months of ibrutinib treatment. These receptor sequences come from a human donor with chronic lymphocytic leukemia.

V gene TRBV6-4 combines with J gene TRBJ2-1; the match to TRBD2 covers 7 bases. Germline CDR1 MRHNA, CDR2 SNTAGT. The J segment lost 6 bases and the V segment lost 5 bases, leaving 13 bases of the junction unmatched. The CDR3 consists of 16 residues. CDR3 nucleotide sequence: TGTGCCAGCAGTCCCCTGGGCGGGAGAGGGGTCAATGAGCAGTTCTTC. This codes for CASSPLGGRGVNEQFF.

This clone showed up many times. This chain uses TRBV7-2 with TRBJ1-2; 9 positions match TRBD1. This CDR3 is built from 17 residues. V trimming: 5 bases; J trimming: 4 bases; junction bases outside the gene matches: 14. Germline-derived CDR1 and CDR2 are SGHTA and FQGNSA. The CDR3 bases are TGTGCCAGCAGCCAGACCGGGACAGGGAGGAAAGTCTATGGCTACACCTTC. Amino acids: CASSQTGTGRKVYGYTF.

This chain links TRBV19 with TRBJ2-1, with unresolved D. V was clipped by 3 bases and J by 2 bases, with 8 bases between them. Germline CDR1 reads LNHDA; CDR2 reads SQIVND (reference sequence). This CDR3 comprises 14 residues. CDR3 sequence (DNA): TGTGCCAGTAGTATGGGAAGGGCCTACAATGAGCAGTTCTTC. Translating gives CASSMGRAYNEQFF.

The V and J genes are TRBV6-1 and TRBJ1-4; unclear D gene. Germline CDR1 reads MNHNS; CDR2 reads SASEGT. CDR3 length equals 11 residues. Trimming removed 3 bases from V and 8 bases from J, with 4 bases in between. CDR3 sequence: CASSDYEKLFF. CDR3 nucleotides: TGTGCCAGCAGTGACTACGAAAAACTGTTTTTT.

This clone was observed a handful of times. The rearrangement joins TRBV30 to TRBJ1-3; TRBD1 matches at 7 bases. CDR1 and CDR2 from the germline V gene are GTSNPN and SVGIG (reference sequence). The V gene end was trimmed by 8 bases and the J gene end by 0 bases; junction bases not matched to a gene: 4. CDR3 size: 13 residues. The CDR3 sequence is CAQGDFSGNTIYF. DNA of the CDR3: TGTGCCCAGGGGGATTTCTCTGGAAACACCATATATTTT.

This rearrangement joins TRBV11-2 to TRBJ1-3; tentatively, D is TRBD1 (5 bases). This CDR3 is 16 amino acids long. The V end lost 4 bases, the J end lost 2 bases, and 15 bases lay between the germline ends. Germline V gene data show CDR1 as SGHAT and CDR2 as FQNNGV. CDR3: CASSSSGTWTGNTIYF. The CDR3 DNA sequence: TGTGCCAGCAGCTCATCGGGGACCTGGACTGGAAACACCATATATTTT.

In DNA, the CDR3 is TGTGCCAGCAGCTTTACGACGGAGACCCAGTACTTC. Protein product: CASSFTTETQYF. This chain connects TRBV11-1 to TRBJ2-5; D unclear. The CDR3 spans 12 residues. Trimming took off 3 bases at V and 5 bases at J, with 7 bases between the two ends. Germline lookup yields CDR1 SGHAT and CDR2 FQDESV (reference sequence). The full variable domain, in which reference TRBV11-1 and TRBJ2-5 provide the parts outside the CDR3, is EAEVAQSPRYKITEKSQAVAFWCDPISGHATLYWYRQILGQGPELLVQFQDESVVDDSQLPKDRFSAERLKGVDSTLKIQPAELGDSAMYLCASSFTTETQYFGPGTRLLVL.

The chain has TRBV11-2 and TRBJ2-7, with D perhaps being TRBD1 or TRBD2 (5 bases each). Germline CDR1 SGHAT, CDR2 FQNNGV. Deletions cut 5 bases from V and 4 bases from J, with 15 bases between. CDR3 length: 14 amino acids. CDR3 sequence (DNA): TGTGCCAGCAGCCCGAAGGGGTGGGGGTACGAGCAGTACTTC. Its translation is CASSPKGWGYEQYF.

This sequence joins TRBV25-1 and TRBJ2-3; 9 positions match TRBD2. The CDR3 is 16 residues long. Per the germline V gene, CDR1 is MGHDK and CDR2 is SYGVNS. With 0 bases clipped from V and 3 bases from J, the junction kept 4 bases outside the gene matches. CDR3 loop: CASSEYSGSETDTQYF. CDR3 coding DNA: TGTGCCAGCAGTGAATATAGCGGGAGTGAGACAGATACGCAGTATTTT.

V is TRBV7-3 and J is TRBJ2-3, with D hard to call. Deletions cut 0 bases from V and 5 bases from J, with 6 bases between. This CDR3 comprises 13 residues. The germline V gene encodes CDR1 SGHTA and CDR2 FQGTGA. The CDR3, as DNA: TGTGCCAGCAGCTTAACGATTCAAGATACGCAGTATTTT. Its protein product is CASSLTIQDTQYF. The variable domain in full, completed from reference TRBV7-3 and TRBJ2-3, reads GAGVSQTPSNKVTEKGKYVELRCDPISGHTALYWYRQSLGQGPEFLIYFQGTGAADDSGLPNDRFFAVRPEGSVSTLKIQRTERGDSAVYLCASSLTIQDTQYFGPGTRLTVL.

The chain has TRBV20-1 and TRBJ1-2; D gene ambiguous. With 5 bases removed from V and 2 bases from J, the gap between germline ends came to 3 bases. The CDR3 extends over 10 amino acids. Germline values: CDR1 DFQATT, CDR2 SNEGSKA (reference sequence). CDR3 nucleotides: TGCAGTGCTGAGAACTATGGCTACACCTTC. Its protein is CSAENYGYTF.

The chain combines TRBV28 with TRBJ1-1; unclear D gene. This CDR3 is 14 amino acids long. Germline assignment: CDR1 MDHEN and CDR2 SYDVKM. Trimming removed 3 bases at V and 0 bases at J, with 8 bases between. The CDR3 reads CASSFYPMNTEAFF. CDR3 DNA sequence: TGTGCCAGCAGTTTCTACCCAATGAACACTGAAGCTTTCTTT.

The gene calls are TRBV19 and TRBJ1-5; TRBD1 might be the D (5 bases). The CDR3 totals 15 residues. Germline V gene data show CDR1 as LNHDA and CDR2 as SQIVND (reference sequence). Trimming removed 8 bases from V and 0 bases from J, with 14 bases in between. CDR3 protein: CASSRDSHSNQPQHF. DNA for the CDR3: TGTGCCAGTTCCAGGGATTCTCATAGCAATCAGCCCCAGCATTTT.

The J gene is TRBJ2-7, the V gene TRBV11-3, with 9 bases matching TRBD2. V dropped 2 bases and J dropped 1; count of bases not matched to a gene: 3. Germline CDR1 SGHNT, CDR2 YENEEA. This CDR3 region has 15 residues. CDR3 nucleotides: TGTGCCAGCAGCTTAACAACTAGCGGGTCCTACGAGCAGTACTTC. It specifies CASSLTTSGSYEQYF.

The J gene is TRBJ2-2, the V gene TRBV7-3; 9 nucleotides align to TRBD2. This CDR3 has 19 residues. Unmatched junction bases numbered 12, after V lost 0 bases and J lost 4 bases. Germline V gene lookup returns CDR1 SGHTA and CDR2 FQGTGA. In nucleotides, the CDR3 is TGTGCCAGCAGCTTAACGGTCAGCCTAGCGGGAAAGGGCACCGGGGAGCTGTTTTTT. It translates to CASSLTVSLAGKGTGELFF.

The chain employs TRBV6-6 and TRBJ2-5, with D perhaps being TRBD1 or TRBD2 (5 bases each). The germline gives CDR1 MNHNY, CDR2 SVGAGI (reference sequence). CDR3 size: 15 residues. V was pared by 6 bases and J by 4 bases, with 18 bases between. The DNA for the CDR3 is TGTGCCAGCAGGGGATCTAGAGGGGTGGGAGAGACCCAGTACTTC. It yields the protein CASRGSRGVGETQYF.

CDR3 nucleotides: TGTGCCAGCAGGACTTGGTGGGACTGGGTAGGTAGCTCCTACAATGAGCAGTTCTTC. The encoded protein is CASRTWWDWVGSSYNEQFF. The gene calls are TRBV11-3 and TRBJ2-1; a weak D match, TRBD2 (6 bases). The CDR3 spans 19 residues. The germline CDR1 and CDR2 sequences are SGHNT and YENEEA. Between the trimmed V and J ends, which lost 6 bases and 0 bases, there was a span of 24 bases. The full variable domain, rest sourced from reference TRBV11-3 and TRBJ2-1, is EAGVVQSPRYKIIEKKQPVAFWCNPISGHNTLYWYLQNLGQGPELLIRYENEEAVDDSQLPKDRFSAERLKGVDSTLKIQPAELGDSAVYLCASRTWWDWVGSSYNEQFFGPGTRLTVL.

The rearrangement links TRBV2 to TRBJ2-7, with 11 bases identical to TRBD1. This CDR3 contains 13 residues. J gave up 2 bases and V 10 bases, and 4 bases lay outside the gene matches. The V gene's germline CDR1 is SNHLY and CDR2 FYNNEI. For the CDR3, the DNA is TGTGCCAACGCGGACAGGGGGCCCTACGAGCAGTACTTC. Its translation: CANADRGPYEQYF.

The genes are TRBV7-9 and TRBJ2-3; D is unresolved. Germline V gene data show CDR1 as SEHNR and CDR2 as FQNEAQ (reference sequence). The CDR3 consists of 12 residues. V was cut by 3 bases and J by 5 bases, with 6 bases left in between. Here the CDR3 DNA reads TGTGCCAGCAGCTTTGGGGAAGATACGCAGTATTTT. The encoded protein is CASSFGEDTQYF.

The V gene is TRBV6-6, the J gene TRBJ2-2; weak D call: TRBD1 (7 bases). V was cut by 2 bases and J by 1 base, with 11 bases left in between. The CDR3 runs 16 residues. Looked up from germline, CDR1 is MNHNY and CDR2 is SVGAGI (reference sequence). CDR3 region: CASSYNRGGNTGELFF. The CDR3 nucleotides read TGTGCCAGCAGTTACAACAGGGGAGGGAACACCGGGGAGCTGTTTTTT.

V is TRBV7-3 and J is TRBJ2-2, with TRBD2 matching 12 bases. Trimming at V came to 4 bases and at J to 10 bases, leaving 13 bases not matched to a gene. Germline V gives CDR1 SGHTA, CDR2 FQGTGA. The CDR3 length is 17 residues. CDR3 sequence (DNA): TGTGCCAGCAGCTCCTTAACTAGCGGGAGGCCGAGGGAGGAGCTGTTTTTT. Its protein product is CASSSLTSGRPREELFF.

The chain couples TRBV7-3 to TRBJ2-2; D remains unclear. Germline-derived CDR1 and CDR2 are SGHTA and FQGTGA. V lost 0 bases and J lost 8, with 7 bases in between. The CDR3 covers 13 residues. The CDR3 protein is CASSLTPLGELFF. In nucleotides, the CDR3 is TGTGCCAGCAGCTTAACCCCGCTAGGGGAGCTGTTTTTT.

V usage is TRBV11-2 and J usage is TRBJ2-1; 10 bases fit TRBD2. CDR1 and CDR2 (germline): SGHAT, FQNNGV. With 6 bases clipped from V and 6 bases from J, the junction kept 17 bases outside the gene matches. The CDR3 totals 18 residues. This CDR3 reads CASRDNGGTAGGLNEQFF. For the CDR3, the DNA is TGTGCCAGCAGAGACAACGGAGGGACAGCGGGGGGGCTCAATGAGCAGTTCTTC.

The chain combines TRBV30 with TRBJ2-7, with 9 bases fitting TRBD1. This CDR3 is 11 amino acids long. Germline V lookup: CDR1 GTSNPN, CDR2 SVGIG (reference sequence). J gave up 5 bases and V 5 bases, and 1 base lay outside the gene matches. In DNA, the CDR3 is TGTGCCTGGCGACAGGGGGACGAGCAGTACTTC. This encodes CAWRQGDEQYF.